This T cell receptor beta chain derives from a study of shared clonotypes between healthy human individuals. Study-wide background: Each donor's CD8 memory used one plate, CD8 naive two, each CD4 subset three.

CD45RO negativity and positive selection for CCR7 defined naive CD8 cells, a population that excluded terminally differentiated effector memory CD45RA+ cells. Assay used: immunoSEQ multiplex PCR; TCRdb lists only in-frame clones, some missing. The data contain roughly 1,800,000 clones, about 95% of them singletons. The CDR3 runs to 14 residues. The V and J ends lost 7 bases and 3 bases, in that order; junction bases with no gene match: 10. Germline CDR1 SQVTM, CDR2 ANQGSEA. The sequence was collected from a man aged 18 to 29 in good health. The sequencing sample was made of naive CD8+ T cells sorted from blood. The chain carries TRBV29-1 and TRBJ2-3, with TRBD1 matching over 7 bases. CDR3 protein: CSANTGVETDTQYF. In DNA form, the CDR3 reads TGCAGCGCAAATACAGGGGTCGAAACAGATACGCAGTATTTT.